These T cell receptor beta chains were read from a single sample in a study of blood T cell repertoires in COVID-19. Clones were sequenced by immunoSEQ multiplex PCR, and TCRdb holds only the in-frame ones, with some missing. The data show 140,000 to 150,000 clones, approximately 86% seen once. The specimen sequenced was PBMCs or T cells enriched from blood (not recorded which). The receptors come from a woman between 40 and 55 years old who had recovered from COVID-19. CDR3s include the opening cysteine and the closing phenylalanine or tryptophan. Each record gives: clone size, V gene, J gene, D gene, CDR3 DNA, CDR3 protein. A D gene is named only where the DNA matches it firmly. For some rows the clone size is stated as once, few or many, or as a class when expanded; others skip it.

clone size: .
V gene: TRBV4-1
J gene: TRBJ1-6
D gene: TRBD1
CDR3 DNA: TGCGCCAGCAGCCGAGGACAGGGGGCACATAATTCACCCCTCCACTTT
CDR3 protein: CASSRGQGAHNSPLHF

clone size: .
V gene: TRBV5-1
J gene: TRBJ1-5
D gene: .
CDR3 DNA: TGCGCCGGCAGCTTGGAACGGGGGTCGACCCAGCATTTT
CDR3 protein: CAGSLERGSTQHF

clone size: .
V gene: TRBV9
J gene: TRBJ2-1
D gene: TRBD2
CDR3 DNA: TGTGCCAGCAGCGGAGTCGAGCGGGGGACAACCTACAATGAGCAGTTCTTC
CDR3 protein: CASSGVERGTTYNEQFF

clone size: .
V gene: TRBV10-3
J gene: TRBJ1-1
D gene: .
CDR3 DNA: TGTGCCATCAGTGACCCCAGGGACACTGAAGCTTTCTTT
CDR3 protein: CAISDPRDTEAFF

clone size: .
V gene: TRBV27
J gene: TRBJ1-2
D gene: .
CDR3 DNA: TGTGCCAGCAGTCCGTGGGAGGGGGATCCTTATGGCTACACCTTC
CDR3 protein: CASSPWEGDPYGYTF

clone size: .
V gene: TRBV4-1
J gene: TRBJ1-2
D gene: .
CDR3 DNA: TGCGCCAGCAGCCAAGATACCCAGGGGTGGTATGGCTACACCTTC
CDR3 protein: CASSQDTQGWYGYTF

clone size: .
V gene: TRBV18
J gene: TRBJ2-1
D gene: TRBD1
CDR3 DNA: TGTGCCAGCTCGATAGGACAGGGTCACTACAATGAGCAGTTCTTC
CDR3 protein: CASSIGQGHYNEQFF

clone size: .
V gene: TRBV5-1
J gene: TRBJ2-7
D gene: .
CDR3 DNA: TGCGCCAGCAGCCGCCCCAATGAGTACGAGCAGTACTTC
CDR3 protein: CASSRPNEYEQYF

clone size: .
V gene: TRBV7-9
J gene: TRBJ2-1
D gene: .
CDR3 DNA: TGTGCCAGCAGCTTTGTTAGCGGTAGGCACAATGAGCAGTTCTTC
CDR3 protein: CASSFVSGRHNEQFF

clone size: .
V gene: TRBV19
J gene: TRBJ1-6
D gene: TRBD1
CDR3 DNA: TGTGCCAGTAGTACGGACAGGGTATATGATGTGGATAATTCACCCCTCCACTTT
CDR3 protein: CASSTDRVYDVDNSPLHF

clone size: .
V gene: TRBV19
J gene: TRBJ2-7
D gene: TRBD1
CDR3 DNA: TGTGCCAGTAGTATTTGGGGGACAGGTCCCTACGAGCAGTACTTC
CDR3 protein: CASSIWGTGPYEQYF

clone size: once
V gene: TRBV7-9
J gene: TRBJ2-2
D gene: .
CDR3 DNA: TGTGCCAGCAGCTCCCGAATTGGCGGGGACACCGGGGAGCTGTTTTTT
CDR3 protein: CASSSRIGGDTGELFF

clone size: .
V gene: TRBV9
J gene: TRBJ2-3
D gene: TRBD2
CDR3 DNA: TGTGCCAGCAGCGTGGGACTAGCGGGAGGCCCTGCAGGCCCAGATACGCAGTATTTT
CDR3 protein: CASSVGLAGGPAGPDTQYF

clone size: once
V gene: TRBV3-1/TRBV3-2
J gene: TRBJ1-2
D gene: .
CDR3 DNA: TGTGCCAGCAGCCAAGATTACCAGAGCGTCTATGGCTACACCTTC
CDR3 protein: CASSQDYQSVYGYTF

clone size: .
V gene: TRBV7-8
J gene: TRBJ2-1
D gene: .
CDR3 DNA: TGTGCCAGCAGCCCTGAGGACTACCTAAGCTCCTACAATGAGCAGTTCTTC
CDR3 protein: CASSPEDYLSSYNEQFF

clone size: .
V gene: TRBV5-1
J gene: TRBJ2-3
D gene: TRBD2
CDR3 DNA: TGCGCCAGCAGCCCTAGCGGCTCTCACACAGATACGCAGTATTTT
CDR3 protein: CASSPSGSHTDTQYF

clone size: .
V gene: TRBV9
J gene: TRBJ2-7
D gene: .
CDR3 DNA: TGTGCCAGCAGCGTAGCCCCACAGGAGAGCTACGAGCAGTACTTC
CDR3 protein: CASSVAPQESYEQYF

clone size: few
V gene: TRBV27
J gene: TRBJ1-3
D gene: .
CDR3 DNA: TGTGCCAGCGCTCGAGGCTCTGGAAACACCATATATTTT
CDR3 protein: CASARGSGNTIYF

clone size: .
V gene: TRBV5-1
J gene: TRBJ1-2
D gene: .
CDR3 DNA: TGCGCCAGCAGCTTGGCCGCGGGGGTTGGCTACACCTTC
CDR3 protein: CASSLAAGVGYTF

clone size: many
V gene: TRBV9
J gene: TRBJ1-2
D gene: TRBD1
CDR3 DNA: TGTGCCAGCAGCGGGGCCGGGACAGGGCGATTAAACTATGGCTACACCTTC
CDR3 protein: CASSGAGTGRLNYGYTF

clone size: once
V gene: TRBV5-1
J gene: TRBJ2-3
D gene: .
CDR3 DNA: TGCGCCAGCAGCACACAGGGCACAGATACGCAGTATTTT
CDR3 protein: CASSTQGTDTQYF

clone size: .
V gene: TRBV4-1
J gene: TRBJ2-3
D gene: .
CDR3 DNA: TGCGCCAGCAGCCAAGTACTTACCACAGATACGCAGTATTTT
CDR3 protein: CASSQVLTTDTQYF

clone size: .
V gene: TRBV7-9
J gene: TRBJ2-7
D gene: .
CDR3 DNA: TGTGCCAGCAGTCCGGAACAGAGCTCCTACGAGCAGTACTTC
CDR3 protein: CASSPEQSSYEQYF

clone size: .
V gene: TRBV15
J gene: TRBJ1-3
D gene: TRBD1
CDR3 DNA: TGTGCCACCAGCAGAGAACAGGGGGCCGGTGGAAACACCATATATTTT
CDR3 protein: CATSREQGAGGNTIYF

clone size: .
V gene: TRBV12-3/TRBV12-4
J gene: TRBJ2-1
D gene: .
CDR3 DNA: TGTGCCAGCAGTTTCCCGGCGGACAATGAGCAGTTCTTC
CDR3 protein: CASSFPADNEQFF

clone size: .
V gene: TRBV6-5
J gene: TRBJ1-5
D gene: .
CDR3 DNA: TGTGCCAGCTCTAGGGAGGCGAGCAATCAGCCCCAGCATTTT
CDR3 protein: CASSREASNQPQHF

clone size: .
V gene: TRBV5-5
J gene: TRBJ1-3
D gene: .
CDR3 DNA: TGTGCCAGCAGCTTGGGAGAGGTCTCTGGAAACACCATATATTTT
CDR3 protein: CASSLGEVSGNTIYF

clone size: .
V gene: TRBV4-2
J gene: TRBJ2-1
D gene: TRBD2
CDR3 DNA: TGTGCCAGCAGCCAAGACCCCACTAGCGGGGGGTACAATGAGCAGTTCTTC
CDR3 protein: CASSQDPTSGGYNEQFF

clone size: few
V gene: TRBV29-1
J gene: TRBJ1-2
D gene: .
CDR3 DNA: TGCAGCGTTGGGGCAGGGGATCAATATGGCTACACCTTC
CDR3 protein: CSVGAGDQYGYTF

clone size: .
V gene: TRBV6-5
J gene: TRBJ2-3
D gene: .
CDR3 DNA: TGTGCCAGCACCCCAGCGGCGGGTATAGATACGCAGTATTTT
CDR3 protein: CASTPAAGIDTQYF

clone size: .
V gene: TRBV24-1
J gene: TRBJ2-2
D gene: .
CDR3 DNA: TGTGCCACCAGTGATTTGAGTAAGCTGGAGGTGGGGAGAAACACCGGGGAGCTGTTTTTT
CDR3 protein: CATSDLSKLEVGRNTGELFF

clone size: .
V gene: TRBV6-5
J gene: TRBJ2-7
D gene: TRBD1
CDR3 DNA: TGTGCCAGCGGGACAGCCTACGAGCAGTACTTC
CDR3 protein: CASGTAYEQYF

clone size: .
V gene: TRBV28
J gene: TRBJ1-2
D gene: .
CDR3 DNA: TGTGCCGCGGGCGGGGGTTATGGCTACACCTTC
CDR3 protein: CAAGGGYGYTF

clone size: .
V gene: TRBV5-1
J gene: TRBJ2-7
D gene: TRBD2
CDR3 DNA: TGCGCCAGCAGCGAAGGACTAGCGGGGGGGCCGAGGAACGAGCAGTACTTC
CDR3 protein: CASSEGLAGGPRNEQYF

clone size: .
V gene: TRBV19
J gene: TRBJ1-5
D gene: TRBD1
CDR3 DNA: TGTGCCAGTAGTATTAAGACAGGGGCCCAGCATTTT
CDR3 protein: CASSIKTGAQHF

clone size: .
V gene: TRBV4-1
J gene: TRBJ2-1
D gene: .
CDR3 DNA: TGCGCCAGCAGCCAAGATAGAGGGATAACCTACAATGAGCAGTTCTTC
CDR3 protein: CASSQDRGITYNEQFF